This passage covers 18 T cell receptor beta chains from one sample sequenced in a study of T cell repertoires in cytomegalovirus infection. No antigen is known for these receptors. TCRdb used MiXCR to reprocess the reads, holding one entry per CDR3 protein. The sample carries approximately 990,000 distinct CDR3 sequences, roughly 31% recorded once. Sample: cultured CD8+ T cells from PBMCs, taken from culture after CMV antigen stimulation. These receptors all stem from a human donor in good health (CMV status not recorded). Some clones in this sample may be carry-over from other donors' samples.

This clonotype turned up a few times. An end of the junction differs from the germline gene, which may be a read error. The chain joins TRBV6-2 or TRBV6-3 to TRBJ2-5; D is unclear. There are 13 residues in the CDR3. Germline V gene data show CDR1 as MNHEY and CDR2 as SVGEGT. CDR3 coding DNA: TGTGCCAGCAGTTACTCATTACAGCTCCCCGAGCTCTTC. As protein: CASSYSLQLPELF.

This clonotype was counted a few times. The chain combines TRBV9 with TRBJ2-2; D might be TRBD2 (5 bases). With 3 bases removed from V and 2 bases from J, the gap between germline ends came to 11 bases. This CDR3 has 15 residues. In germline, CDR1 is SGDLS, CDR2 YYNGEE. The CDR3 region is CASSATGKNTGELFF. DNA of the CDR3: TGTGCCAGCAGCGCCACCGGGAAAAACACCGGGGAGCTGTTTTTT. Together with reference TRBV9 and TRBJ2-2, the CDR3 gives the full variable domain: DSGVTQTPKHLITATGQRVTLRCSPRSGDLSVYWYQQSLDQGLQFLIQYYNGEERAKGNILERFSAQQFPDLHSELNLSSLELGDSALYFCASSATGKNTGELFFGEGSRLTVL.

This clonotype was recorded many times. V is TRBV7-9 and J is TRBJ1-2; D is unresolved. V gave up 6 bases and J gave up 7 bases, with 18 bases separating them. Germline values: CDR1 SEHNR, CDR2 FQNEAQ (reference sequence). The CDR3 is 14 amino acids. CDR3 loop: CASSTEGASRGYTF. The CDR3 bases are TGTGCCAGCAGTACGGAGGGAGCTTCTCGTGGCTACACCTTC.

This clonotype was seen repeatedly, ten times or more. This chain uses TRBV7-9 with TRBJ2-5, with a weak D call TRBD1 (5 bases). This CDR3 contains 18 residues. The V end was cut by 1 base, the J end by 1 base, with 19 bases between. Germline V gene lookup returns CDR1 SEHNR and CDR2 FQNEAQ (reference sequence). CDR3 nucleotides: TGTGCCAGCAGCTTAGTTTCCAGGGTGGCCACTTTCCAAGAGACCCAGTACTTC. Encoded protein: CASSLVSRVATFQETQYF.

This clonotype was seen more than once but under ten times. CDR3 residues: CSARGGPLRDGYSNQPQHF. For the CDR3, the DNA is TGCAGTGCTAGAGGAGGGCCGCTCCGGGACGGCTATAGCAATCAGCCCCAGCATTTT. The chain joins TRBV20-1 to TRBJ1-5; D may be TRBD1 (5 bases). Germline V gene sequence: CDR1 DFQATT, CDR2 SNEGSKA (reference sequence). The CDR3 length is 19 residues. Trimming stripped 1 base from V and 0 bases from J, with 22 bases between.

This chain links TRBV3-1 with TRBJ1-2, with no clear D. The CDR3 contains 16 residues. Per germline, CDR1 LGHDT and CDR2 YNNKEL (reference sequence). Trimming pared 0 bases from V and 4 bases from J, leaving 15 bases between. The CDR3 DNA is TGTGCCAGCAGCCAAGATTGGGAAGGAAGCGGCTATGGCTACACCTTC. It translates to CASSQDWEGSGYGYTF.

The V and J genes are TRBV7-9 and TRBJ1-5; no firm D call. The CDR3 runs to 11 residues. Germline V gene lookup returns CDR1 SEHNR and CDR2 FQNEAQ (reference sequence). Trimming took off 1 base at V and 12 bases at J, with 7 bases between the two ends. CDR3 coding DNA: TGTGCCAGCAGCTTAGGGGAGGACCAGCATTTT. As protein: CASSLGEDQHF.

This clonotype was counted many times. The V call is TRBV7-9, the J call TRBJ2-7, with D possibly called TRBD1 or TRBD2 (5 bases each). Trimming left V 5 bases short and J 0 bases short, with 32 bases between. The CDR3 contains 21 residues. Germline values: CDR1 SEHNR, CDR2 FQNEAQ (reference sequence). CDR3 sequence (DNA): TGTGCCAGCAGCCCCAACTCCCGGACTCAGGGCCACTTTTCCCTCTCCTACGAGCAGTACTTC. The encoded protein is CASSPNSRTQGHFSLSYEQYF.

The genes are TRBV13 and TRBJ2-7; no clear D gene. V lost 1 base and J 6 bases, leaving 7 bases between the germline ends. The CDR3 sequence is 12 residues long. Germline V gives CDR1 PRHDT, CDR2 FYEKMQ (reference sequence). CDR3 protein: CASSLVRFEQYF. The DNA of the CDR3 is TGTGCCAGCAGCTTAGTCCGGTTCGAGCAGTACTTC.

This clonotype was seen many times. CDR3 residues: CSGGGGRRETQYF. CDR3 in DNA: TGCAGTGGGGGCGGGGGGCGACGAGAGACCCAGTACTTC. The chain uses TRBV20-1 and TRBJ2-5, with 8 bases lining up with TRBD2. There are 13 residues in the CDR3. Germline lookup yields CDR1 DFQATT and CDR2 SNEGSKA (reference sequence). The junction had 8 bases not matched to a gene; V was cut back by 7 bases and J by 4 bases.

V and J are TRBV27 and TRBJ1-6; D ambiguous. Germline CDR1 is MNHEY and CDR2 is SMNVEV (reference sequence). V was clipped by 6 bases and J by 6 bases, with 12 bases between them. The CDR3 spans 14 residues. CDR3 residues: CASRPGFPNSPLHF. The CDR3 DNA reads TGTGCCAGCAGACCAGGATTCCCTAATTCACCCCTCCACTTT.

This clonotype occurred a few times. The genes are TRBV27 and TRBJ2-7; no definite D call. Germline values: CDR1 MNHEY, CDR2 SMNVEV (reference sequence). Deletions cut 4 bases from V and 7 bases from J, with 11 bases between. The CDR3 length is 12 residues. The DNA of the CDR3 is TGTGCCAGCAGTTACCCGGGTGGGGAGCAGTACTTC. Protein product: CASSYPGGEQYF.

The chain is built from TRBV13 and TRBJ1-1; D perhaps matches TRBD1 (5 bases). Germline V CDR1 and CDR2: PRHDT, FYEKMQ (reference sequence). The CDR3 totals 15 residues. Between the trimmed V and J ends, which lost 5 bases and 2 bases, there was a span of 15 bases. CDR3 in DNA: TGTGCCAGCAGCGTCCTCCGGGACTATAACACTGAAGCTTTCTTT. Translated, it gives CASSVLRDYNTEAFF. The whole variable domain, filled in from reference TRBV13 and TRBJ1-1, reads AAGVIQSPRHLIKEKRETATLKCYPIPRHDTVYWYQQGPGQDPQFLISFYEKMQSDKGSIPDRFSAQQFSDYHSELNMSSLELGDSALYFCASSVLRDYNTEAFFGQGTRLTVV.

This clonotype has more than one count but fewer than ten. The genes are TRBV10-3 and TRBJ1-1; D is unclear. Germline CDR1 and CDR2: ENHRY and SYGVKD. Trimming shortened V by 9 bases and J by 5 bases, and 19 bases separated the two germline ends. The CDR3 is 14 residues long. CDR3 sequence (DNA): TGTGCCATAGACGGAAGAGACCGAAGGACTGAAGCTTTCTTT. Translating it yields CAIDGRDRRTEAFF.

This clonotype was seen a few times. The chain links TRBV27 to TRBJ2-5; TRBD2 matches at 8 bases. V dropped 1 base and J dropped 3; count of bases not matched to a gene: 7. In germline, CDR1 is MNHEY, CDR2 SMNVEV (reference sequence). The CDR3 covers 16 residues. CDR3 amino acids: CASSLWGSGGEETQYF. For the CDR3, the DNA is TGTGCCAGCAGTTTATGGGGAAGCGGGGGAGAAGAGACCCAGTACTTC.

This clonotype was seen many times. The rearrangement joins TRBV7-8 to TRBJ2-5; no clear D gene. CDR1 is SGHVS, CDR2 FQNEAQ, per germline. CDR3 length: 11 residues. Trimming cost V 3 bases and J 12 bases, with 11 bases left between them. For the CDR3, the DNA is TGTGCCAGCAGCTTCGGGCAGGATAAGTACTTC. This encodes CASSFGQDKYF.

V usage is TRBV7-6 and J usage is TRBJ1-3; the D gene is possibly TRBD1 (5 bases). Trimming shortened V by 6 bases and J by 4 bases, and 10 bases separated the two germline ends. From germline, CDR1 is SGHVS and CDR2 FNYEAQ. This CDR3 is 13 amino acids long. The CDR3 here is CASRAGLGNTIYF. The CDR3 DNA follows: TGTGCCAGCAGAGCAGGGCTCGGAAACACCATATATTTT.

This clonotype was counted once. The gene calls are TRBV6-5 and TRBJ1-2; maybe TRBD1 (6 bases). The CDR3 contains 13 residues. Looked up from germline, CDR1 is MNHEY and CDR2 is SVGAGI. The V and J ends lost 4 bases and 6 bases respectively, with 12 bases between them. The CDR3 loop is CASSSWGADGYTF. The CDR3 DNA sequence: TGTGCCAGCAGTTCGTGGGGGGCGGATGGCTACACCTTC.